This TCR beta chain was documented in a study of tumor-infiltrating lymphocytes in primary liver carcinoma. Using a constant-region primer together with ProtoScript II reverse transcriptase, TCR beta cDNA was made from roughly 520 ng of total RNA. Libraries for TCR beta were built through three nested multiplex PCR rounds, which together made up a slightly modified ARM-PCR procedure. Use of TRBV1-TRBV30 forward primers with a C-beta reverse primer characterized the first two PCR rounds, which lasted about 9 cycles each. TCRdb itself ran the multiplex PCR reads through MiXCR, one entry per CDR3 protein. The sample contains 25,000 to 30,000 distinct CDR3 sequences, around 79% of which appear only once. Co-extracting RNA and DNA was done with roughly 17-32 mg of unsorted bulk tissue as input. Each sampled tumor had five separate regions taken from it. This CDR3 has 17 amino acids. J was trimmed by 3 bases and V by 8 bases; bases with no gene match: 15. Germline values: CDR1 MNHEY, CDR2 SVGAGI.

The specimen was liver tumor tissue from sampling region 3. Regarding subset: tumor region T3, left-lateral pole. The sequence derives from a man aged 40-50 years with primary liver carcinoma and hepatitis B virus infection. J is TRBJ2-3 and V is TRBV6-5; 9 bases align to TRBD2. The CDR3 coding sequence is TGTGCCAGCGGTTCACTCCCCCTAAGCGGGGGGACAGATACGCAGTATTTT. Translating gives CASGSLPLSGGTDTQYF.